Sequencing of this TCR beta chain was carried out in a study of T cells in Graves' hyperthyroidism and ophthalmopathy. Study conclusions and caveats: Clonotypes that were expanded in thyroid above 0.001 mostly appeared in blood too.

Amplification targeted TCR beta CDR3 regions from RNA transcripts. A set of HTBI primers served as the primers for a first-round RT-PCR of the TCR CDR3. TCRdb reprocessed the multiplex PCR reads via MiXCR and lists one record per CDR3 protein. Of hundreds of thousands of distinct CDR3 sequences listed, roughly 22% were seen once; the top ten hold 64%. The ends were cut back, 3 bases at V and 3 bases at J, with 14 bases in the middle. Per the germline V gene, CDR1 is SGDLS and CDR2 is YYNGEE. The CDR3 loop spans 15 amino acids. Uncontrolled infection, other autoimmune disease, pregnancy and lactation each barred patients from inclusion. Note on this clonotype: Its antigen is not identified.

Sequenced sample: blood. This TCR derives from a young man with Graves' ophthalmopathy. This chain connects TRBV9 to TRBJ2-3; maybe TRBD2 (6 bases). CDR3 bases: TGTGCCAGCAGCGCAAATAGGAGGGTAACAGATACGCAGTATTTT. This gives the protein CASSANRRVTDTQYF.